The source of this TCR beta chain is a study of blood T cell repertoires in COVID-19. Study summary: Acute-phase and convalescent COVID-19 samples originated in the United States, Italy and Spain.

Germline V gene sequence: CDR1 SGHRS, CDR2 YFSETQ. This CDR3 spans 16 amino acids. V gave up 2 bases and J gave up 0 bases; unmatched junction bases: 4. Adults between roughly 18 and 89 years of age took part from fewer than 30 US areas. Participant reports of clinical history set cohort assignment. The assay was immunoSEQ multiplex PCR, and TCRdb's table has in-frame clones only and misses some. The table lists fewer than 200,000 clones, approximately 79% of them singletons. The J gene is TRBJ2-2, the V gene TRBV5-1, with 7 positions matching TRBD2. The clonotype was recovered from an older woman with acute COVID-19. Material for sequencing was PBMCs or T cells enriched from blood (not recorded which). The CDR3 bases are TGCGCCAGCAGCTTTGCTAGCGGAGCGAACACCGGGGAGCTGTTTTTT. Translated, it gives CASSFASGANTGELFF.